This T cell receptor (beta chain) was sequenced during a study of blood T cell repertoires in COVID-19. Across the study: Sources were T cells, B-cell-depleted T cells, or PBMCs; the material itself was cDNA or gDNA.

Germline V gives CDR1 LNHDA, CDR2 SQIVND (reference sequence). Between the trimmed V and J ends, which lost 4 bases and 2 bases, there was a span of 12 bases. This CDR3 region has 15 residues. Authors' analysis steps: How many nucleated cells were present was estimated from reference gene primer amplification. Clones were sequenced by immunoSEQ multiplex PCR, and TCRdb holds only the in-frame ones, with some missing. That table gives V, J and clone size, and the DNA gave D and trimming. The sample yields under 200,000 clones, just over 90% seen once. The clonotype originates from a man aged 18 to 30 with acute or convalescent COVID-19. This chain joins TRBV19 and TRBJ1-5, with D tentatively TRBD1 (6 bases). The material sequenced was peripheral blood. The CDR3 spells CASSTAGVGNQPQHF. As DNA, the CDR3 is TGTGCCAGTAGTACAGCAGGGGTCGGCAATCAGCCCCAGCATTTT. Looking up the rest from reference TRBV19 and TRBJ1-5 gives the full variable domain: DGGITQSPKYLFRKEGQNVTLSCEQNLNHDAMYWYRQDPGQGLRLIYYSQIVNDFQKGDIAEGYSVSREKKESFPLTVTSAQKNPTAFYLCASSTAGVGNQPQHFGDGTRLSIL.